One and the same sample provided the 28 T cell receptor beta chains below, sequenced in a study of immune evolution from preneoplasia to lung adenocarcinoma. Clones were read by immunoSEQ multiplex PCR, and TCRdb kept only the in-frame ones, dropping some. Of 5,800 or so clones in the sample, roughly 79% were seen once. Sequencing was performed on FFPE adjacent normal lung tissue. The source is a donor of 70 years or more with lung adenocarcinoma.

The CDR3 sequence: CASSESEKLFF. The CDR3 DNA follows: TGTGCCAGCAGTGAAAGTGAAAAACTGTTTTTT. V is TRBV25-1 and J is TRBJ1-4; unclear D gene. With 2 bases removed from V and 7 bases from J, the gap between germline ends came to 2 bases. The length of the CDR3 is 11 residues. Germline V gene lookup returns CDR1 MGHDK and CDR2 SYGVNS.

The chain is built from TRBV29-1 and TRBJ1-2, with TRBD1 as a possible D gene (5 bases). This CDR3 region has 14 residues. Germline assignment: CDR1 SQVTM and CDR2 ANQGSEA. Trimming shortened V by 6 bases and J by 6 bases, and 20 bases separated the two germline ends. CDR3 coding DNA: TGCAGCGTAACGCGACGGGACTCCGTGGATGGCTACACCTTC. This codes for CSVTRRDSVDGYTF.

This clone was detected only a few times. The chain carries TRBV4-1 and TRBJ1-2, with D maybe TRBD1 (6 bases). Trimming removed 0 bases from V and 6 bases from J, with 14 bases in between. Germline V gene lookup returns CDR1 MGHRA and CDR2 YSYEKL. This CDR3 is 15 amino acids long. CDR3 region: CASSQDWGPSDGYTF. The CDR3 bases are TGCGCCAGCAGCCAAGATTGGGGGCCCTCGGATGGCTACACCTTC.

The chain joins TRBV7-9 to TRBJ1-2; a possible D gene is TRBD1 (6 bases). The CDR3 runs 16 residues. Germline V gives CDR1 SEHNR, CDR2 FQNEAQ (reference sequence). V dropped 1 base and J dropped 5 bases, with 17 bases sitting between them. The CDR3 loop is CASSLEGSRGKYGYTF. The CDR3 nucleotides are TGTGCCAGCAGCTTAGAGGGAAGCAGGGGAAAATATGGCTACACCTTC. Looking up the rest from reference TRBV7-9 and TRBJ1-2 gives the full variable domain: DTGVSQNPRHKITKRGQNVTFRCDPISEHNRLYWYRQTLGQGPEFLTYFQNEAQLEKSRLLSDRFSAERPKGSFSTLEIQRTEQGDSAMYLCASSLEGSRGKYGYTFGSGTRLTVV.

The CDR3 DNA sequence: TGCAGCGTTGAAAACCGCCAGAGCTCCTACAATGAGCAGTTCTTC. Residues: CSVENRQSSYNEQFF. The gene calls are TRBV29-1 and TRBJ2-1, with D uncertain. V lost 2 bases to trimming and J lost 0 bases, with 11 bases between them. CDR1 and CDR2 from the germline V gene are SQVTM and ANQGSEA. The CDR3 is 15 residues long.

The chain has TRBV29-1 and TRBJ2-7, with a tentative D call TRBD2 (7 bases). The CDR3 is 14 amino acids. The germline CDR1 and CDR2 sequences are SQVTM and ANQGSEA. Trimming cost V 5 bases and J 1 base, with 15 bases left between them. CDR3 sequence (DNA): TGCAGCGTTAGGGGGGGGTCGGGATCCTACGAGCAGTACTTC. Residues: CSVRGGSGSYEQYF.

This clone was picked up a small number of times. This chain joins TRBV4-1 and TRBJ2-7; D possibly corresponds to TRBD2 (6 bases). With 3 bases removed from V and 6 bases from J, the gap between germline ends came to 6 bases. The CDR3 consists of 11 residues. CDR1 and CDR2 (germline): MGHRA, YSYEKL. The CDR3 is CASSHGSEQYF. The CDR3, as DNA: TGCGCCAGCAGCCACGGGAGCGAGCAGTACTTC.

This rearrangement joins TRBV11-3 to TRBJ1-2; 8 positions match TRBD1. The V segment lost 5 bases and the J segment 2 bases; nucleotides outside the gene matches: 4. The CDR3 runs to 14 residues. CDR1 SGHNT and CDR2 YENEEA come from the germline V gene. In DNA, the CDR3 is TGTGCCAGCAGCAGAGGACAGGGCAACTATGGCTACACCTTC. Residues: CASSRGQGNYGYTF.

This clone was counted a few times. The chain is built from TRBV30 and TRBJ2-7, with 8 positions matching TRBD1. Per germline, CDR1 GTSNPN and CDR2 SVGIG (reference sequence). V gave up 2 bases and J gave up 3 bases; unmatched junction bases: 12. The CDR3 extends over 16 amino acids. CDR3 sequence: CAWSPVSGQAVYEQYF. In DNA, the CDR3 is TGTGCCTGGAGTCCCGTATCGGGACAGGCGGTCTACGAGCAGTACTTC.

The chain uses TRBV5-1 and TRBJ2-2, with D possibly matching TRBD1 (5 bases). Germline V gives CDR1 SGHRS, CDR2 YFSETQ. The CDR3 sequence is 15 residues long. V dropped 4 bases and J dropped 2 bases, with 12 bases sitting between them. CDR3 loop: CASSPRQTNTGELFF. CDR3 DNA: TGCGCCAGCAGCCCTAGACAGACAAACACCGGGGAGCTGTTTTTT.

The chain links TRBV25-1 to TRBJ1-1; D call uncertain. Trimming took off 4 bases at V and 0 bases at J, with 6 bases between the two ends. The germline CDR1 and CDR2 sequences are MGHDK and SYGVNS. The length of the CDR3 is 13 residues. Here the CDR3 DNA reads TGTGCCAGCAGTGCACAGATGAACACTGAAGCTTTCTTT. As protein: CASSAQMNTEAFF.

J is TRBJ1-2 and V is TRBV13; unclear D gene. The germline V gene has CDR1 PRHDT and CDR2 FYEKMQ (reference sequence). V was clipped by 5 bases and J by 7 bases, with 20 bases between them. The CDR3 covers 15 residues. For the CDR3, the DNA is TGTGCCAGCAGCCTTGGAAGCCCTCGGGCCATTGGCTACACCTTC. It specifies CASSLGSPRAIGYTF.

CDR3 DNA sequence: TGTGCCAGCAGGAAAAGCAATCAGCCCCAGCATTTT. It is translated as CASRKSNQPQHF. The chain uses TRBV2 and TRBJ1-5; D uncertain. V gave up 6 bases and J gave up 1 base, with 4 bases separating them. In germline, CDR1 is SNHLY, CDR2 FYNNEI. The CDR3 totals 12 residues.

This clone has just a few counts. This sample includes further DNA sequences coding for the same CDR3. The genes are TRBV7-9 and TRBJ1-3; D gene ambiguous. The length of the CDR3 is 15 residues. V lost 1 base and J 4 bases, leaving 11 bases between the germline ends. The germline CDR1 and CDR2 sequences are SEHNR and FQNEAQ (reference sequence). The CDR3 here is CASSLVGSGGNTIYF. Here the CDR3 DNA reads TGTGCCAGCAGCTTAGTGGGCTCGGGAGGAAACACCATATATTTT.

The V gene is TRBV7-9, the J gene TRBJ1-2, with a weak D call TRBD1 (5 bases). The CDR3 is made up of 16 amino acids. V shed 0 bases and J shed 6 bases, with 17 bases lying between them. Germline V gene data show CDR1 as SEHNR and CDR2 as FQNEAQ (reference sequence). The CDR3 protein is CASSLAGTRGRNGYTF. DNA for the CDR3: TGTGCCAGCAGCTTAGCGGGGACCAGAGGGCGGAATGGCTACACCTTC.

V and J are TRBV9 and TRBJ2-2; 7 bases line up with TRBD1. CDR3 size: 15 residues. Germline-derived CDR1 and CDR2 are SGDLS and YYNGEE. V gave up 3 bases and J gave up 2 bases; unmatched junction bases: 4. The CDR3 DNA sequence: TGTGCCAGCAGCGCCCGGACAGGCAACACCGGGGAGCTGTTTTTT. Its protein is CASSARTGNTGELFF.

The rearrangement joins TRBV11-3 to TRBJ2-5; no clear D. There are 11 residues in the CDR3. Germline CDR1 reads SGHNT; CDR2 reads YENEEA. V gave up 3 bases and J gave up 9 bases, with 8 bases separating them. CDR3 residues: CASSLGAAQYF. In DNA form, the CDR3 reads TGTGCCAGCAGCTTGGGCGCGGCCCAGTACTTC.

This clone turned up a few times. V usage is TRBV14 and J usage is TRBJ1-1; D is possibly TRBD1 (6 bases). The V gene's germline CDR1 is SGHDN and CDR2 FVKESK. The CDR3 has 14 residues. V was shortened by 6 bases and J by 1 base, with 12 bases between the two germline ends. The CDR3 DNA is TGTGCCAGCAGTTGGGGGCTGGAGAACACTGAAGCTTTCTTT. Its translation: CASSWGLENTEAFF.

Regarding this clone: One end of the junction varies from germline; a read error may be responsible. This chain connects TRBV7-7 to TRBJ2-1; TRBD2 aligns across 9 bases. This CDR3 has 17 residues. Looked up from germline, CDR1 is SSHAT and CDR2 is FNYEAQ (reference sequence). Here the CDR3 reads CASSLAGLAGFYNEQFF. The CDR3 region has the DNA TGTGCTAGCAGCTTAGCGGGCCTAGCGGGGTTCTACAATGAGCAGTTCTTC.

V and J are TRBV30 and TRBJ1-2; D gene unclear. V lost 2 bases, J lost 7 bases, and 11 bases lay in between. The CDR3 sequence is 12 residues long. Germline CDR1 reads GTSNPN; CDR2 reads SVGIG (reference sequence). CDR3 loop: CAWSPTGRGYTF. CDR3 coding DNA: TGTGCCTGGAGTCCCACCGGTCGTGGCTACACCTTC.

The chain has TRBV4-1 and TRBJ1-3; no clear D gene. The CDR3 sequence is 16 residues long. Germline V gene sequence: CDR1 MGHRA, CDR2 YSYEKL. Trimming shortened V by 4 bases and J by 0 bases, and 13 bases separated the two germline ends. The CDR3 loop is CASSPPFVNSGNTIYF. CDR3 in DNA: TGCGCCAGCAGCCCACCTTTCGTGAACTCTGGAAACACCATATATTTT.

V gene TRBV5-6 combines with J gene TRBJ2-7, with TRBD1 as a possible D gene (5 bases). In germline, CDR1 is SGHDT, CDR2 YYEEEE. V was clipped by 3 bases and J by 0 bases, with 10 bases between them. The length of the CDR3 is 14 residues. The CDR3: CASSSQGISYEQYF. The CDR3 coding sequence is TGTGCCAGCAGCTCGCAGGGTATCTCCTACGAGCAGTACTTC.

The CDR3 spells CASSQNYRGIWGYTF. The CDR3 nucleotides are TGTGCCAGCAGCCAAAACTACAGGGGTATTTGGGGCTACACCTTC. The V call is TRBV14, the J call TRBJ1-2; 7 nucleotides align to TRBD1. The CDR3 totals 15 residues. CDR1 and CDR2 (germline): SGHDN, FVKESK. With 2 bases clipped from V and 8 bases from J, the junction kept 11 bases outside the gene matches.

The chain couples TRBV19 to TRBJ1-1; 10 bases line up with TRBD1. Germline CDR1 and CDR2: LNHDA and SQIVND (reference sequence). CDR3 length: 14 amino acids. The V gene end was trimmed by 6 bases and the J gene end by 3 bases; junction bases not matched to a gene: 4. CDR3 nucleotide sequence: TGTGCCAGTAGACTGACAGGGGGCTACACTGAAGCTTTCTTT. Translation gives CASRLTGGYTEAFF. The complete variable domain, with remaining parts taken from reference TRBV19 and TRBJ1-1, reads DGGITQSPKYLFRKEGQNVTLSCEQNLNHDAMYWYRQDPGQGLRLIYYSQIVNDFQKGDIAEGYSVSREKKESFPLTVTSAQKNPTAFYLCASRLTGGYTEAFFGQGTRLTVV.

The chain couples TRBV25-1 to TRBJ1-5; perhaps TRBD1 as D (5 bases). CDR1 MGHDK and CDR2 SYGVNS come from the germline V gene. The germline V and J ends were trimmed by 4 bases and 4 bases, with 8 bases remaining between them. The CDR3 has 13 residues. This chain's CDR3 is CASSVTDNQPQHF. Here the CDR3 DNA reads TGTGCCAGCAGTGTGACAGATAATCAGCCCCAGCATTTT.

This chain uses TRBV5-1 with TRBJ1-1; D gene uncertain. Trimming took 0 bases from V and 4 from J, leaving 16 bases between them. CDR3 length: 16 amino acids. The V gene's germline CDR1 is SGHRS and CDR2 YFSETQ. The CDR3 nucleotides are TGCGCCAGCAGCTTGGGACACCCCGGCGTTCCCACTGAAGCTTTCTTT. This sequence encodes CASSLGHPGVPTEAFF.

The chain links TRBV28 to TRBJ2-7; D is tentatively TRBD1 or TRBD2 (5 bases each). Germline V gene data show CDR1 as MDHEN and CDR2 as SYDVKM. This CDR3 has 15 amino acids. Trimming pared 2 bases from V and 0 bases from J, leaving 11 bases between. The CDR3 DNA reads as TGTGCCAGCAGTTTAGGGGGACCCTACTCCTACGAGCAGTACTTC. Its translation is CASSLGGPYSYEQYF.

J is TRBJ1-5 and V is TRBV28, with no clear D. Germline V lookup: CDR1 MDHEN, CDR2 SYDVKM. Trimming stripped 7 bases from V and 7 bases from J, with 14 bases between. This CDR3 region has 13 residues. CDR3 amino acids: CASMGTREQPQHF. The CDR3 DNA reads TGTGCCAGCATGGGAACTAGGGAGCAGCCCCAGCATTTT.